This T cell receptor beta chain appears in the sequencing data of a study of T cells after yellow fever vaccination. The V end lost 5 bases, the J end lost 8 bases, and 9 bases lay between the germline ends. Germline loops: CDR1 SQVTM, CDR2 ANQGSEA. CDR3 length equals 10 residues. One entry per CDR3 protein, called by TCRdb with MiXCR from the 5' RACE reads. The sample carries 150,000 to 200,000 distinct CDR3 sequences, 8% to 13% recorded once. The sample here was CD8+ T cells sorted from PBMCs, taken 15 days after the yellow fever booster vaccination. The V and J genes are TRBV29-1 and TRBJ1-2; D is unclear. The TCR comes from a man younger than 35 who received the YFV17D yellow fever vaccine. In DNA, the CDR3 is TGCAGCGTTTCAAGGGAGGGCTACACCTTC. It is translated as CSVSREGYTF.